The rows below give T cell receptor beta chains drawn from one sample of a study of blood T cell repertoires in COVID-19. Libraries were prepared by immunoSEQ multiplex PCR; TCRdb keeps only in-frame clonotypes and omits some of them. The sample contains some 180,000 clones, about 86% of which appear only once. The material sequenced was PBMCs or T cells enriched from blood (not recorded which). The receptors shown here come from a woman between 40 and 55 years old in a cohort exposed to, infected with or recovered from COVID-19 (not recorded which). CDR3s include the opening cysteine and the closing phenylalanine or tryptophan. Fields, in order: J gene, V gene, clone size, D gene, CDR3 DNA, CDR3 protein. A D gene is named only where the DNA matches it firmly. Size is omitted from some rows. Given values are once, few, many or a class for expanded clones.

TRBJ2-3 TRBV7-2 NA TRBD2 TGTGCCAGCAGCATCCTAGCGGGATGGGCAGATACGCAGTATTTT CASSILAGWADTQYF
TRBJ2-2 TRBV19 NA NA TGTGCCAGTAGTTTGAGGGTGGGCACCGGGGAGCTGTTTTTT CASSLRVGTGELFF
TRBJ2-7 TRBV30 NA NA TGTGCCTGGGGTCCTAGTCGGGAGCAGTACTTC CAWGPSREQYF
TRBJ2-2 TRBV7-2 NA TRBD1 TGTGCCAGCAGCTTACCGGGACAGGGGTCCCCTGCCGGGGAGCTGTTTTTT CASSLPGQGSPAGELFF
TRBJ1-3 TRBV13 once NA TGTGCCAGCAGCGCCTACATACAGGATTACTCTGGAAACACCATATATTTT CASSAYIQDYSGNTIYF
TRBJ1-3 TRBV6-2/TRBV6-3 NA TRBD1 TGTGCCAGCAGTGGGGACAGGAGCACTGGAAACACCATATATTTT CASSGDRSTGNTIYF
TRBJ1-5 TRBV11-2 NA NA TGTGCCAGCAGCACCGACGCCGGGCAGCCCCAGCATTTT CASSTDAGQPQHF
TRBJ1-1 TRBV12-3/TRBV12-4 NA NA TGTGCCAGCAGTTTCCCGCCGGGCACTGAAGCTTTCTTT CASSFPPGTEAFF
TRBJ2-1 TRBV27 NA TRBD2 TGTGCCAGCAGTTTCCTAGCGGGAGACTCCTACAATGAGCAGTTCTTC CASSFLAGDSYNEQFF
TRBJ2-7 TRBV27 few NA TGTGCCAGCAGTTTATCTCGGGGCTACGAGCAGTACTTC CASSLSRGYEQYF
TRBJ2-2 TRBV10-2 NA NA TGCGCCAGCAGACTACAGGAGTACGGGGAGCTGTTTTTT CASRLQEYGELFF
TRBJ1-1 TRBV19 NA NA TGTGCCAGTAGCACAGGACCGAACACTGAAGCTTTCTTT CASSTGPNTEAFF
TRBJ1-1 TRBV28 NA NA TGTGCCAGCATCCCCGGGGTGACTCGAGGTGAAGCTTTCTTT CASIPGVTRGEAFF
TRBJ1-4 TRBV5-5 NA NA TGTGCCAGCAGCTTGGGGGGAACAGGGTTTAATGAAAAACTGTTTTTT CASSLGGTGFNEKLFF
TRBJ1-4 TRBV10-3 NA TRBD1 TGTGCCATCCGACAGGGACAGGGATATGAAAAACTGTTTTTT CAIRQGQGYEKLFF
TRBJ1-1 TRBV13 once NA TGTGCCAGCAGCTCAGTCTTGGGAGGGAACACTGAAGCTTTCTTT CASSSVLGGNTEAFF
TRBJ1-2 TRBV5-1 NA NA TGCGCCAGCAGCTTGGCGCCCGGGGGTTCGAAATCCACCTATGGCTACACCTTC CASSLAPGGSKSTYGYTF
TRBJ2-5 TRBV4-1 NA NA TGCGCCAGCAGCCAAGGAGTCTTAAGGGGTTCTTATTCCTTAGCAGAGACCCAGTACTTC CASSQGVLRGSYSLAETQYF